This T cell receptor (beta chain) derives from a study of regulatory T cells in long-lasting Graves disease. Whole-study context: Persistent Graves' disease meant over 5 years of antithyroid drugs with positive TSH receptor antibodies. Study-level results: TRBV28, TRBJ1-2 and TRBJ2-5 were segments that persistent disease favored.

Time point given: persistent/refractory GD, antithyroid drugs over 5 years with positive TRAb. From RNA extracted from PBMCs, the TCR library was made. Arm-PCR of CDR3 regions with iRepertoire HTBI primers generated TCR beta libraries. MiXCR was run by TCRdb on the multiplex PCR reads, yielding one entry per CDR3 protein. This table holds a few hundred thousand distinct CDR3 sequences, less than 25% found once. This clonotype was seen more than once but under ten times. Its cognate antigen is unknown. A junction boundary mismatches the germline segment, possibly from a read error. The CDR3 covers 18 residues. Per the germline V gene, CDR1 is MNHNS and CDR2 is SASEGT.

The chain carries TRBV6-1 and TRBJ2-5, with a weak D call TRBD2 (8 bases). This TCR was recovered from a female donor with Graves disease. The sample here was peripheral blood mononuclear cells (PBMCs), taken when the disease was refractory, from a patient treated with antithyroid drugs. CDR3 in amino acids: CAGSRQGLLGRGQETQYF. In DNA form, the CDR3 reads TGTGCCGGCAGTAGACAGGGCTTACTCGGGAGGGGCCAAGAGACCCAGTACTTC.